This T cell receptor (beta chain) appears in the sequencing data of a study of blood T cell repertoires in COVID-19. Study as a whole: Italy, Spain and the United States were the sources of the convalescent and acute COVID-19 samples.

In the source study's methods: Amplification of reference gene primers was used by the study to estimate nucleated cell counts. Some clones are missing from TCRdb's copy, which holds only in-frame ones; the method was immunoSEQ multiplex PCR. Clonal size and the V and J genes are those of that table, whereas D and trimming came from the DNA. The sample lists more than 250,000 clones, about nine tenths seen once, with 1% in the top ten. Trimming stripped 8 bases from V and 5 bases from J, with 16 bases between. This CDR3 region has 13 residues. The receptor was isolated from a middle-aged man with active or convalescent COVID-19. The sample was peripheral blood. The chain has TRBV12-3 or TRBV12-4 and TRBJ2-7, with D perhaps matching TRBD1 (6 bases). CDR3 region: CASGSQGLDEQYF. For the CDR3, the DNA is TGTGCCAGCGGCTCTCAGGGGCTCGACGAGCAGTACTTC.